The clone carrying this TCR beta chain was counted a few times. Its target is unknown. The sample belongs to a study of human T cells and chemical hapten exposure. Study as a whole: Patients received weekly diphenylcyclopropenone doses to the scalp throughout the approximately 24-week study.

Study outcomes and limitations: Expanded TCR counts at PT1 were positively correlated with the patch test score. Healthy individuals' immune responses may differ from those of donors, who had alopecia.

Time point of the sample: pre-sensitization, week 0. Noted treatment: therapeutic diphenylcyclopropenone sensitization with weekly scalp DPC. TCRdb called the RACE reads again in MiXCR, with one record for every CDR3 protein. Found here are 150,000 to 200,000 distinct CDR3 sequences, 25% to 30% of them singletons; the top ten hold less than 3.5%. This specimen consisted of whole blood, obtained in connection with sensitization to the hapten diphenylcyclopropenone (DPC). The origin of this receptor is a woman under 40 with alopecia areata. Some clones in this sample may be carry-over from other donors' samples.

In DNA, the CDR3 is TGTGCCAGCAGTTTATTGGCTAGCGGGGACAATGAGCAGTTCTTC. Amino acid sequence: CASSLLASGDNEQFF. J is TRBJ2-1 and V is TRBV27, with 9 bases identical to TRBD2. The CDR3 consists of 15 residues. Losses at the gene ends were 1 base for V and 5 bases for J; bases not matched to a gene: 3. CDR1 is MNHEY, CDR2 SMNVEV, per germline (reference sequence).